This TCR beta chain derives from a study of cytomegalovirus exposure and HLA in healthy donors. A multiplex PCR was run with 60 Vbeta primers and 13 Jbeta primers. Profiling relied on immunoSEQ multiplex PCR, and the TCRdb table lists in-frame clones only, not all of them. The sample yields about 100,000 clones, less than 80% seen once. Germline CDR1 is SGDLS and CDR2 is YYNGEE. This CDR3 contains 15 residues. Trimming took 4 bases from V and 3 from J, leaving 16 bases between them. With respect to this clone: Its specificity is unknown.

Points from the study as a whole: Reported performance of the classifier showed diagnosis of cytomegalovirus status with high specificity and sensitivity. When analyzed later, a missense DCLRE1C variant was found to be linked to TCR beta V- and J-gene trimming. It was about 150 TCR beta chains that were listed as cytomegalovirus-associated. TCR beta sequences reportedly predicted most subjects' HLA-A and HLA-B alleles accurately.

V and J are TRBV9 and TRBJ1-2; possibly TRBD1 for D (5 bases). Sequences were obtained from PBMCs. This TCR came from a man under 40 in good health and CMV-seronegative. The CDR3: CASSTQPTVDYGYTF. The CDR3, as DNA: TGTGCCAGCAGCACACAACCGACAGTAGACTATGGCTACACCTTC.